Sequencing of this T cell receptor (beta chain) was carried out in a study of T cell responses to AZD1222 COVID-19 vaccine. Study information: Researchers grouped second doses given at about 4 or about 12 weeks into one pool. Broader study findings: Vaccine-associated CD4 TCRs spanned spike, dominant at 160-218 and 743-854. Donors skewed white British and female; clonal diversity was possibly underestimated. Increased Spike-specific TCR breadth and depth were observed after two AZD1222 doses.

Germline V lookup: CDR1 SGHTA, CDR2 FQGNSA. V shed 6 bases and J shed 7 bases, with 16 bases lying between them. The CDR3 totals 15 residues. Notes on this clone: Its specificity is not known.

The repertoire was sequenced with immunoSEQ multiplex PCR; TCRdb's copy has only in-frame clones and lacks some. This table holds roughly 120,000 clones, around nine tenths found once. The chain links TRBV7-2 to TRBJ1-6, with D unresolved. This clonotype originated in an adult in good health. The sequencing here drew on peripheral blood, taken on day 0 of AZD1222 vaccination. Written as DNA, the CDR3 is TGTGCCAGCAGGATCCAACAACAACCCAATTCACCCCTCCACTTT. Translation: CASRIQQQPNSPLHF.